The sequence of this T cell receptor (beta chain) was determined in a study of identifying expanded T cells in peripheral blood. Study observations and caveats: Across healthy donors, higher total template counts meant significantly greater roughly 2-week count variance. Differentially abundant clones: roughly 1.2 between replicates, about 17 at 2 to 3 weeks, over 18 at four.

The V gene lost 3 bases and the J gene lost 2 bases, with 17 bases spanning the gap. This CDR3 has 16 residues. Per the germline V gene, CDR1 is ENHRY and CDR2 is SYGVKD. With regard to this clone: What it binds is not known.

The method was immunoSEQ multiplex PCR; TCRdb's version includes in-frame clones alone and lacks a portion of them. The sample has roughly 100,000 clones, about 91% seen once. During the collection period, no donor immune events like infections were recorded. The sequenced material came from blood. The chain couples TRBV10-3 to TRBJ2-7; D perhaps matches TRBD2 (7 bases). The sequence derives from a person between 18 and 75 years old in good health. DNA for the CDR3: TGTGCCATCAGTGAAAAGGGGGGGAGATCAACCTACGAGCAGTACTTC. This gives the protein CAISEKGGRSTYEQYF.